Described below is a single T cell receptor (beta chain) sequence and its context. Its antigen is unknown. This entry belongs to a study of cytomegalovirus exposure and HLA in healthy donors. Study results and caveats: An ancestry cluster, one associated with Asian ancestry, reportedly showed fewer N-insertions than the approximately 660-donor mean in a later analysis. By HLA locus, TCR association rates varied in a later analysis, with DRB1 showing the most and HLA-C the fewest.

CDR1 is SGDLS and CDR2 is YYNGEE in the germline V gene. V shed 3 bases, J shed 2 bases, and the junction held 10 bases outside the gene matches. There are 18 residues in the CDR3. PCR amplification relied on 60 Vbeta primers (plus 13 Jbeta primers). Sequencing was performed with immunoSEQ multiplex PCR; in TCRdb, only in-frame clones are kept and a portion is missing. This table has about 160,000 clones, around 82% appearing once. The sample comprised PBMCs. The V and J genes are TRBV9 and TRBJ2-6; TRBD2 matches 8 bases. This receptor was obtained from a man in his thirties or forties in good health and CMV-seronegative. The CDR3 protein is CASSATGRGGAGANVLTF. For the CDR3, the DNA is TGTGCCAGCAGCGCCACCGGACGGGGGGGCGCTGGGGCCAACGTCCTGACTTTC.